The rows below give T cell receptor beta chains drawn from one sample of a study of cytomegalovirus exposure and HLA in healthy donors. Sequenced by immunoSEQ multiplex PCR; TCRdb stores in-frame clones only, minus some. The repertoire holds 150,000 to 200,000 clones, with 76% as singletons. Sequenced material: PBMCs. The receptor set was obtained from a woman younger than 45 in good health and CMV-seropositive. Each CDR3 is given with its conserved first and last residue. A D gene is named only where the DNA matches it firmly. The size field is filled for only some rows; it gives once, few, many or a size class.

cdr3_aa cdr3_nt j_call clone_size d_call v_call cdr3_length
CASSLAGLGYTF TGTGCCAGCAGCTTAGCGGGGCTTGGCTACACCTTC TRBJ1-2 - - TRBV7-2 12
CASSRTGVKAGELFF TGTGCCAGCAGCCGCACCGGGGTTAAGGCCGGGGAGCTGTTTTTT TRBJ2-2 - - TRBV14 15
CASSRQGAGTQYF TGTGCCAGCAGCCGACAGGGGGCGGGTACGCAGTATTTT TRBJ2-3 once TRBD1 TRBV27 13
CASSAWGDAVDEQFF TGTGCCAGTAGTGCTTGGGGGGATGCGGTAGATGAGCAGTTCTTC TRBJ2-1 - - TRBV19 15
CASSSPGTGDGYTF TGTGCCAGCAGTTCCCCCGGGACAGGGGATGGCTACACCTTC TRBJ1-2 once TRBD1 TRBV28 14
CASSATVSEGFNYGYTF TGTGCCAGCAGCGCGACAGTTTCGGAAGGCTTTAACTATGGCTACACCTTC TRBJ1-2 - - TRBV9 17
CASSFRQNVSPLHF TGTGCCAGCAGCTTTCGCCAGAACGTTTCACCCCTCCACTTT TRBJ1-6 - - TRBV5-5 14
CASSVQGNYGYTF TGTGCCAGTAGTGTTCAGGGCAACTATGGCTACACCTTC TRBJ1-2 - - TRBV19 13
CASSLVRDRFEAFF TGTGCCAGCAGCTTAGTAAGGGACAGATTTGAAGCTTTCTTT TRBJ1-1 - TRBD1 TRBV7-2 14
CASRAGVSFYNEQFF TGTGCCAGCAGAGCAGGGGTTAGCTTCTACAATGAGCAGTTCTTC TRBJ2-1 - - TRBV6-5 15
CASTGGPYQPQHF TGTGCCAGCACCGGGGGGCCTTATCAGCCCCAGCATTTT TRBJ1-5 - - TRBV27 13
CASSFHGAGGSQDNEQFF TGTGCCAGCAGTTTCCACGGGGCGGGGGGCTCCCAGGACAATGAGCAGTTCTTC TRBJ2-1 - TRBD2 TRBV28 18
CASSLSGGGTGELFF TGTGCCAGCAGTTTATCCGGGGGGGGTACCGGGGAGCTGTTTTTT TRBJ2-2 - TRBD2 TRBV27 15
CASSLQGGGGGLFF TGCGCCAGCAGCCTCCAAGGGGGTGGCGGGGGACTGTTTTTT TRBJ1-4 - - TRBV4-3 14
CASSPSSYNEQFF TGTGCCAGCAGCCCGAGCTCCTACAATGAGCAGTTCTTC TRBJ2-1 - - TRBV7-2 13
CASSSHGGPYEQYF TGTGCCAGCAGCTCTCACGGGGGACCCTACGAGCAGTACTTC TRBJ2-7 - - TRBV7-3 14
CAAGRVTGELFF TGTGCCGCGGGACGGGTCACCGGGGAGCTGTTTTTT TRBJ2-2 - - TRBV6-5 12
CASSPVPETQYF TGTGCCAGCAGTCCAGTACCTGAGACCCAGTACTTC TRBJ2-5 - - TRBV6-5 12
CASYTGVGNYGYTF TGTGCCAGTTATACAGGGGTTGGGAACTATGGCTACACCTTC TRBJ1-2 - TRBD1 TRBV6-1 14
CASNYDGYTEAFF TGTGCCAGCAATTACGACGGGTACACTGAAGCTTTCTTT TRBJ1-1 - - TRBV2 13
CASSQYRDSSYEQYF TGTGCCAGCAGCCAATACCGGGACAGTTCCTACGAGCAGTACTTC TRBJ2-7 - TRBD1 TRBV4-2 15
CATSRVGGGYSYEQYF TGTGCCACCAGCAGAGTGGGGGGGGGTTACTCCTACGAGCAGTACTTC TRBJ2-7 once TRBD2 TRBV15 16
CASSQDRVYGYTF TGCGCCAGCAGTCAAGACAGGGTCTATGGCTACACCTTC TRBJ1-2 - TRBD1 TRBV23-1 13
CASTTGGNSPLHF TGCGCCAGCACCACAGGGGGGAATTCACCCCTCCACTTT TRBJ1-6 - TRBD1 TRBV10-2 13
CASSRTGGGDEQYF TGTGCCAGCAGCCGTACAGGAGGGGGCGACGAGCAGTACTTC TRBJ2-7 - - TRBV27 14
CASSYSLDTDTQYF TGTGCCAGCAGTTACTCCTTAGACACAGATACGCAGTATTTT TRBJ2-3 - - TRBV6-5 14
CASSQDFAWNSNYGYTF TGCGCCAGCAGCCAAGATTTTGCATGGAACAGTAACTATGGCTACACCTTC TRBJ1-2 - - TRBV4-3 17
CASIPFRDRSNYGYTF TGTGCCAGCATTCCCTTCAGGGATCGGTCTAACTATGGCTACACCTTC TRBJ1-2 - - TRBV5-6 16